A single sample gave rise to the 6 T cell receptor beta chains below, sequenced in a study of T cells in localized non-small cell lung cancer (dated by TCRdb to the early 2020s). The library was produced with the immunoSEQ multiplex PCR assay. The immuneACCESS repertoire file appears here via TCRdb, limited to in-frame rearrangements. These files lack a portion of the clones; in checked studies, under half of the deficit traces to unresolved V genes, and the cause of the others is not known. The sample includes thousands of clones, with 20% to 25% observed a single time. The ten biggest clones cover around 6% of the sample. The sample in question was lung tumor tissue, obtained before any cancer treatment. The receptor set was obtained from a man aged 35 to 70 with stage II lung adenocarcinoma.

This clone is medium-sized by share. The chain employs TRBV6-8 and TRBJ1-1; D remains ambiguous. This CDR3 spans 14 amino acids. Trimming removed 5 bases from V and 5 bases from J, with 15 bases in between. The V gene's germline CDR1 is MNHGY and CDR2 SAAAGT. The CDR3 nucleotides read TGTGCCAGCAGTCGACATCTCGGAGAGACTGAAGCTTTCTTT. It specifies CASSRHLGETEAFF.

This clone was seen more than once but under ten times. The chain combines TRBV6-8 with TRBJ2-2, with 11 bases aligning to TRBD2. The CDR3 is 16 residues long. The trim removed 5 bases at V and 5 bases at J, leaving 7 bases unmatched. Germline V gives CDR1 MNHGY, CDR2 SAAAGT. The chain's CDR3 is CASSPLAGVDTGELFF. CDR3 sequence (DNA): TGTGCCAGCAGTCCACTAGCGGGGGTGGATACCGGGGAGCTGTTTTTT.

In DNA form, the CDR3 reads TGCGCCAGCAGCTTGGTAGGGAACTCCTACGAGCAGTACTTC. It is translated as CASSLVGNSYEQYF. V usage is TRBV5-1 and J usage is TRBJ2-7; D is ambiguous. Germline assignment: CDR1 SGHRS and CDR2 YFSETQ. Trimming pared 0 bases from V and 0 bases from J, leaving 7 bases between. This CDR3 is built from 14 residues.

There are a few counts of this clone. V is TRBV10-3 and J is TRBJ2-7; D uncertain. Germline CDR1 is ENHRY and CDR2 is SYGVKD. Trimming removed 2 bases from V and 0 bases from J, with 14 bases in between. There are 16 residues in the CDR3. The chain's CDR3 is CAISEANGLSSYEQYF. CDR3 DNA sequence: TGTGCCATCAGTGAGGCGAATGGTTTGAGCTCCTACGAGCAGTACTTC.

The table lists this clone with a few counts. This rearrangement joins TRBV11-3 to TRBJ1-4; the D is unclear. V lost 5 bases and J lost 8, with 15 bases in between. The V gene's germline CDR1 is SGHNT and CDR2 YENEEA. The CDR3 sequence is 14 residues long. CDR3 nucleotide sequence: TGTGCCAGCAGCCCCGGTCCCGCCGGGGAAAAACTGTTTTTT. Translating gives CASSPGPAGEKLFF. The variable domain in full, completed from reference TRBV11-3 and TRBJ1-4, reads EAGVVQSPRYKIIEKKQPVAFWCNPISGHNTLYWYLQNLGQGPELLIRYENEEAVDDSQLPKDRFSAERLKGVDSTLKIQPAELGDSAVYLCASSPGPAGEKLFFGSGTQLSVL.

This clone was observed a handful of times. The chain recombines TRBV19 with TRBJ1-4; D remains ambiguous. The germline V gene encodes CDR1 LNHDA and CDR2 SQIVND (reference sequence). This CDR3 has 15 amino acids. V lost 2 bases and J 4 bases, leaving 11 bases between the germline ends. The CDR3 is CASSIPRAGNEKLFF. CDR3 coding DNA: TGTGCCAGTAGTATACCCCGGGCGGGTAATGAAAAACTGTTTTTT.